This TCR beta chain was observed in a study of cytomegalovirus exposure and HLA in healthy donors. The repertoire was sequenced with immunoSEQ multiplex PCR; TCRdb's copy has only in-frame clones and lacks some. This sample has 100,000 or so clones; around 90% occur once, and the top ten carry approximately 4%. On this clone itself: Its specificity is unknown.

Study findings and constraints: A few chains tied to CMV proved CMV antigen-specific in vitro. The study listed roughly 150 cytomegalovirus-associated TCR beta chains. Within the approximately 110 validation repertoires, first-cohort TCR clusters tended to co-occur, according to a later analysis.

The sequenced sample consisted of PBMCs. The sequence derives from a woman in her 30s in good health and CMV-seronegative.

For the CDR3, the DNA is TGCGCCAGCAGCTTGGGGGCTAGCGTGCAAGATACGCAGTATTTT. As protein: CASSLGASVQDTQYF. This chain links TRBV5-1 with TRBJ2-3, with D maybe TRBD2 (6 bases). Deletions cut 0 bases from V and 5 bases from J, with 13 bases between. The length of the CDR3 is 15 residues. Germline loops: CDR1 SGHRS, CDR2 YFSETQ.